The source of this TCR beta chain is a study of T cell responses to AZD1222 COVID-19 vaccine. The study, taken as a whole, reports: After the peak T cell response, and only then, were repertoires sampled.

Germline CDR1 is SNHLY and CDR2 is FYNNEI. CDR3 size: 14 residues. J lost 7 bases, V lost 7 bases, and 7 bases had no gene match. This clone was seen a handful of times. Its antigen is currently unknown. The protocol was immunoSEQ multiplex PCR, while the TCRdb copy is restricted to in-frame clones and leaves out a portion. The table includes around 200,000 clones, around nine tenths detected once. Sample: peripheral blood, taken on day 0 of AZD1222 vaccination. The TCR sequence derives from an adult in good health. V gene TRBV2 combines with J gene TRBJ1-6, with 7 bases aligning to TRBD1. CDR3 loop: CASTPGQYNSPLHF. The CDR3 DNA reads as TGTGCCAGCACCCCGGGACAGTACAATTCACCCCTCCACTTT.